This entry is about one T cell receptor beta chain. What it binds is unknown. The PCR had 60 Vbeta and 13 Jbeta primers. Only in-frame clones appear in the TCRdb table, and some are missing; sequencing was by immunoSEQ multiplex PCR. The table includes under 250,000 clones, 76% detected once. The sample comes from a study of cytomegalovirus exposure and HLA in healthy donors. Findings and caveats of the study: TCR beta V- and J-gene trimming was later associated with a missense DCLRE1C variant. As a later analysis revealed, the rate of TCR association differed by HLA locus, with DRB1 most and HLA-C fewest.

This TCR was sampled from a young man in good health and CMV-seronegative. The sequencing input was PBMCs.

CDR3 DNA: TGTGCCAGCTCTGGGGCCTTGAACACTGAAGCTTTCTTT. Protein sequence: CASSGALNTEAFF. V is TRBV18 and J is TRBJ1-1, with a possible D match to TRBD1 (5 bases). The germline V gene encodes CDR1 KGHSH and CDR2 LQKENI. The CDR3 has 13 amino acids. The V end lost 6 bases, the J end lost 0 bases, and 8 bases lay between the germline ends.